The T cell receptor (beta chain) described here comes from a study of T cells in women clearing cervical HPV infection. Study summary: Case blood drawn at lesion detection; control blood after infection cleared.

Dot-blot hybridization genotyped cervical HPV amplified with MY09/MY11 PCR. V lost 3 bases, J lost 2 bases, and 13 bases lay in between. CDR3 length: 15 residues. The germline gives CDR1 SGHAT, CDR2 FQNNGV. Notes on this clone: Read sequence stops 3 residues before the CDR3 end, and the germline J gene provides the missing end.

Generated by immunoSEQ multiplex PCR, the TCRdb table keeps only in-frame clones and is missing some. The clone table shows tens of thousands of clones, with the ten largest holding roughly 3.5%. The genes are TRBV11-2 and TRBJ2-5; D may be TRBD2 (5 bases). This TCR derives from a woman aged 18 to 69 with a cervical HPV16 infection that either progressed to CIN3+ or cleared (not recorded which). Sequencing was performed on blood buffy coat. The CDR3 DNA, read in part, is TGTGCCAGCAGCTTCAGCCCGGACTCTCAAGAGACC. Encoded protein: CASSFSPDSQET. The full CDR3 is CASSFSPDSQETQYF.